The present TCR beta chain was sequenced within a study of cytomegalovirus exposure and HLA in healthy donors. General observations from the study: Later analysis associated a missense DCLRE1C variant with TCR beta V- and J-gene trimming. A later analysis, which compared TCR beta chains of equal frequency, found the HLA-associated ones more clonally expanded. The study carried out a later analysis of TCR beta sequences. It associated some 15,000 of them with specific HLA alleles at a false discovery rate of 0.05.

This clone has only one observation. Its target is not known. The PCR employed 60 Vbeta primers together with 13 Jbeta primers. Authors' data handling: A later analysis counted 70 million to 85 million unique TCR beta chains, 9.5 million to 12 million shared. The table came from immunoSEQ multiplex PCR; TCRdb's copy has only in-frame clones and leaves some out. V, J and clone size reflect that table, while D and trimming were determined from the DNA. The sample lists around 200,000 clones, over 80% seen once, with roughly 10% in the top ten. Trimming removed 3 bases from V and 5 bases from J; junction bases left unmatched: 18. Germline CDR1 and CDR2: MGHRA and YSYEKL. The CDR3 contains 18 residues.

The genes are TRBV4-1 and TRBJ2-5; TRBD1 aligns across 7 bases. Sequenced sample: PBMCs. This TCR was sampled from a woman between 50 and 59 years old in good health and CMV-seropositive. CDR3 residues: CASSQENRGGRVFETQYF. CDR3 bases: TGCGCCAGCAGCCAGGAAAACAGGGGCGGCCGGGTTTTCGAGACCCAGTACTTC.